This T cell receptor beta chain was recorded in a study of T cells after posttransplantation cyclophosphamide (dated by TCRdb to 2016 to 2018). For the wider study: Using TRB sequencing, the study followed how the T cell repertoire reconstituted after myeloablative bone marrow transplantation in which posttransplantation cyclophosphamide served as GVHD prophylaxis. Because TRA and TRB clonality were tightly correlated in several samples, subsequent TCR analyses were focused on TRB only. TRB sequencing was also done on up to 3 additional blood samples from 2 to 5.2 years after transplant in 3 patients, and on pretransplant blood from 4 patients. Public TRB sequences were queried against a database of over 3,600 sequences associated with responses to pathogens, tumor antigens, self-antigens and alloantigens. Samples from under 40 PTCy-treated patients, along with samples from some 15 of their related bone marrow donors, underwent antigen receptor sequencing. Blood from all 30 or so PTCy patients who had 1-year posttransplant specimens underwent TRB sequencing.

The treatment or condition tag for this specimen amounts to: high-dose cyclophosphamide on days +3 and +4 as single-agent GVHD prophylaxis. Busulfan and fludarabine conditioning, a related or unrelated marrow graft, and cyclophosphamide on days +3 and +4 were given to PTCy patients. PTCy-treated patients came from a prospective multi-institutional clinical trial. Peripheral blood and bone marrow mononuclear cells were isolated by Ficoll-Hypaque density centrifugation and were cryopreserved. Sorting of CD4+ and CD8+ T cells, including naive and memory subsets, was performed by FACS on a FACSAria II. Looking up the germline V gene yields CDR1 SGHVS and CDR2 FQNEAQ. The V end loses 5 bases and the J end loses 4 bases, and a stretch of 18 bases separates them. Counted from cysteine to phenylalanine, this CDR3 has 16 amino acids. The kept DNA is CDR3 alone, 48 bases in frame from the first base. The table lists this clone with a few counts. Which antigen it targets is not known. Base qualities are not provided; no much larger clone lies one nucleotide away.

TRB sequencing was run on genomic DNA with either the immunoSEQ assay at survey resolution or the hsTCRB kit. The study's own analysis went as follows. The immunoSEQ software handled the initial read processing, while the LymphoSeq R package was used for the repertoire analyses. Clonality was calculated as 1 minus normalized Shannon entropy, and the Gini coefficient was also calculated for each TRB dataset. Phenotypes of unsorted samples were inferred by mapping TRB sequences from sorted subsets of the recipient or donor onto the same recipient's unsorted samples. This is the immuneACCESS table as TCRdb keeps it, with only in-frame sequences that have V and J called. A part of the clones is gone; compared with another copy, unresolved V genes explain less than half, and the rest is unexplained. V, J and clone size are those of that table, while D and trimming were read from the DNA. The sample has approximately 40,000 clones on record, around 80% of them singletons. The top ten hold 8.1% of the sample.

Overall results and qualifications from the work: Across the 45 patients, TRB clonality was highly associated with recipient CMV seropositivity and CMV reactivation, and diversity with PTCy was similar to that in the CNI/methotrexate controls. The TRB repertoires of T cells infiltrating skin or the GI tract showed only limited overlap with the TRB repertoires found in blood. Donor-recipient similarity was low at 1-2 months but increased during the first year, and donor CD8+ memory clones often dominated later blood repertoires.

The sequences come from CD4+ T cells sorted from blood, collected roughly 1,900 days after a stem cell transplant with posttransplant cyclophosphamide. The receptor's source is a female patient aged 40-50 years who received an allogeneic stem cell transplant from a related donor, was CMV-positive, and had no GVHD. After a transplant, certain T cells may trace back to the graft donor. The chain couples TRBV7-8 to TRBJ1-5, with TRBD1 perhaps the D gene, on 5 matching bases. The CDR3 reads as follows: CASSHDRTSPNQPQHF. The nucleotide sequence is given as TGTGCCAGCAGCCATGACAGAACATCACCTAATCAGCCCCAGCATTTT.